Listed below are T cell receptor beta chains from one sample, sequenced in a study of OX40 agonist ivuxolimab in advanced cancers. Measured with immunoSEQ multiplex PCR; TCRdb has only the in-frame clones, and not every one. The table records some 90,000 clones, about nine tenths of them present only once. The sequencing here drew on CD4+ or CD8+ T cells sorted from blood, taken in a trial of the OX40 agonist ivuxolimab. All receptors derive from an adult with an advanced solid tumor such as melanoma, head and neck, liver or kidney cancer. Each CDR3 is given with its conserved first and last residue. D genes are given only for firm matches. The listing skips clone size in some rows; elsewhere it reads once, few, many or a size class.

-	TRBV5-1	TRBJ2-7	-	CASSLDLVANEQYF	TGCGCCAGCAGCTTGGATTTGGTCGCAAACGAGCAGTACTTC
-	TRBV19	TRBJ2-5	-	CASSIDQETQYF	TGTGCCAGTAGTATTGACCAAGAGACCCAGTACTTC
-	TRBV2	TRBJ2-4	-	CASSEVRDKVAVF	TGTGCCAGCAGTGAGGTCCGGGACAAGGTTGCCGTCTTC
-	TRBV27	TRBJ2-5	-	CASSLGTSPREQYF	TGTGCCAGCAGTTTAGGGACAAGTCCTCGGGAGCAGTACTTC
once	TRBV27	TRBJ2-7	TRBD1	CASSAGTGGFYEQYF	TGTGCCAGCAGCGCCGGGACAGGGGGCTTCTACGAGCAGTACTTC
few	TRBV30	TRBJ1-1	-	CAWSVQKNTEAFF	TGTGCCTGGAGCGTACAGAAGAACACTGAAGCTTTCTTT
-	TRBV7-6	TRBJ2-5	TRBD2	CASSPLVGRDQETQYF	TGTGCCAGCAGCCCTCTAGTCGGGAGGGACCAAGAGACCCAGTACTTC
-	TRBV19	TRBJ2-3	TRBD1	CASSKDRVGDTQYF	TGTGCCAGTAGTAAAGACAGGGTAGGAGATACGCAGTATTTT
once	TRBV5-1	TRBJ2-2	-	CASSLASPIGSTGELFF	TGCGCCAGCAGCTTGGCCTCCCCCATAGGATCCACCGGGGAGCTGTTTTTT
-	TRBV19	TRBJ2-1	TRBD2	CASSIDHLGLAGADEQFF	TGTGCCAGTAGTATAGATCACCTGGGACTAGCGGGAGCTGATGAGCAGTTCTTC
-	TRBV5-8	TRBJ2-7	-	CASSLLGARTDEQYF	TGTGCCAGCAGCCTGCTGGGGGCCCGAACCGACGAGCAGTACTTC
-	TRBV10-1	TRBJ2-5	TRBD2	CASRAGPLQETQYF	TGCGCCAGCCGAGCGGGACCGCTGCAAGAGACCCAGTACTTC
-	TRBV20-1	TRBJ2-7	-	CSASGRIGQYF	TGCAGTGCTAGTGGGCGAATCGGGCAGTACTTC
-	TRBV7-9	TRBJ2-6	-	CASSLAGANVLTF	TGTGCCAGCAGCTTGGCTGGGGCCAACGTCCTGACTTTC
-	TRBV7-2	TRBJ2-7	-	CASSLSSSDYEQYF	TGTGCCAGCAGCTTAAGTTCCAGTGACTACGAGCAGTACTTC
-	TRBV7-8	TRBJ1-5	-	CASSLVGDRYSNQPQHF	TGTGCCAGCAGCTTAGTAGGGGACCGGTATAGCAATCAGCCCCAGCATTTT
once	TRBV27	TRBJ2-3	TRBD2	CASTARTSGRAIDTQYF	TGTGCCAGCACAGCCCGGACTAGCGGGAGGGCCATAGATACGCAGTATTTT
-	TRBV11-2	TRBJ2-1	-	CASSLGGVVRHEQFF	TGTGCCAGCAGCTTAGGGGGGGTCGTAAGGCATGAGCAGTTCTTC
-	TRBV6-5	TRBJ2-7	TRBD1	CASRRDRGQWEQYF	TGTGCCAGCAGGAGAGACAGGGGGCAGTGGGAGCAGTACTTC
-	TRBV11-1	TRBJ2-3	TRBD2	CASRLGTSGRDTQYF	TGTGCCAGCAGACTCGGGACTAGCGGGAGAGATACGCAGTATTTT
-	TRBV4-2	TRBJ2-6	-	CASSQGDYSSRSGANVLTF	TGTGCCAGCAGCCAAGGGGATTATAGCTCTCGGTCTGGGGCCAACGTCCTGACTTTC
-	TRBV11-3	TRBJ2-7	TRBD2	CASSPGTSGSLTPYEQYF	TGTGCCAGCAGCCCTGGGACTAGCGGGAGTTTGACGCCCTACGAGCAGTACTTC
-	TRBV18	TRBJ1-3	-	CASSPDRSSGNTIYF	TGTGCCAGCTCACCAGACAGGTCCTCTGGAAACACCATATATTTT
-	TRBV7-2	TRBJ1-2	TRBD1	CASSLAGTGRNYGYTF	TGTGCCAGCAGCTTAGCCGGGACAGGTCGTAACTATGGCTACACCTTC
-	TRBV7-2	TRBJ2-7	TRBD2	CASSLGAGGAYEQYF	TGTGCCAGCAGCTTAGGTGCGGGAGGGGCCTACGAGCAGTACTTC
-	TRBV6-5	TRBJ1-5	-	CASHRGAGQPQHF	TGTGCCAGCCATAGGGGAGCAGGTCAGCCCCAGCATTTT
-	TRBV5-1	TRBJ2-7	TRBD1	CASSWDRGEQYF	TGCGCCAGCAGCTGGGACAGGGGGGAGCAGTACTTC
-	TRBV5-5	TRBJ2-2	-	CASSIRIPTGELFF	TGTGCCAGCAGCATTAGGATCCCGACCGGGGAGCTGTTTTTT